The 21 T cell receptor beta chains reported below all come from one sample, sequenced in a study of blood T cell repertoires in COVID-19. Assay: immunoSEQ multiplex PCR; the TCRdb copy retains only in-frame clones and omits some. The repertoire holds 250,000 to 350,000 clones, approximately 85% seen once, with roughly 4% in the top ten. Sequencing was done on a sample of PBMCs or T cells enriched from blood (not recorded which). The receptor source for this set is a woman in her 30s who had recovered from COVID-19.

Only a few counts were recorded for this clone. The J gene is TRBJ1-2, the V gene TRBV7-9; a weak D match, TRBD1 (5 bases). The CDR3 totals 15 residues. V was pared by 1 base and J by 0 bases, with 9 bases between. Germline CDR1 SEHNR, CDR2 FQNEAQ (reference sequence). CDR3 nucleotide sequence: TGTGCCAGCAGCTTAGAAGGGGCCCCTAACTATGGCTACACCTTC. It yields the protein CASSLEGAPNYGYTF.

The V call is TRBV4-1, the J call TRBJ2-1, with D perhaps matching TRBD2 (5 bases). Trimming removed 4 bases at V and 1 base at J, with 14 bases between. Germline-derived CDR1 and CDR2 are MGHRA and YSYEKL. The CDR3 sequence is 16 residues long. The CDR3 DNA is TGCGCCAGCAGCCGAGATACGGGGATGTCCTACAATGAGCAGTTCTTC. It is translated as CASSRDTGMSYNEQFF.

This clone was seen repeatedly, ten times or more. The chain joins TRBV4-2 to TRBJ2-3; 8 bases map to TRBD2. Trimming cost V 1 base and J 1 base; bases outside gene matches: 7. The CDR3 sequence is 17 residues long. The germline V gene has CDR1 LGHNA and CDR2 YNFKEQ. CDR3 region: CASSQAESGGGTDTQYF. For the CDR3, the DNA is TGTGCCAGCAGCCAAGCTGAATCGGGGGGGGGCACAGATACGCAGTATTTT.

This chain joins TRBV7-9 and TRBJ1-2; 10 bases are a match to TRBD1. Germline CDR1 is SEHNR and CDR2 is FQNEAQ (reference sequence). CDR3 length: 15 residues. V dropped 5 bases and J dropped 4; count of bases not matched to a gene: 7. For the CDR3, the DNA is TGTGCCAGCAGCCACCCGGACAGGGGGATCTATGGCTACACCTTC. This sequence encodes CASSHPDRGIYGYTF.

The chain has TRBV5-1 and TRBJ2-3, with D maybe TRBD1 (6 bases). This CDR3 is built from 17 residues. V was cut by 0 bases and J by 2 bases, with 16 bases left in between. Looked up from germline, CDR1 is SGHRS and CDR2 is YFSETQ. CDR3 region: CASSLARQAGYTDTQYF. The CDR3, as DNA: TGCGCCAGCAGCTTGGCAAGACAGGCCGGTTACACAGATACGCAGTATTTT.

The V gene is TRBV11-3, the J gene TRBJ2-2, with D possibly being TRBD2 (6 bases). V gave up 5 bases and J gave up 0 bases, with 10 bases separating them. This CDR3 contains 15 residues. Germline V gene lookup returns CDR1 SGHNT and CDR2 YENEEA. The CDR3 DNA is TGTGCCAGCAGCCTTAGCGGAACGAACACCGGGGAGCTGTTTTTT. It translates to CASSLSGTNTGELFF. The variable domain in full, with the rest retrieved from reference TRBV11-3 and TRBJ2-2, is EAGVVQSPRYKIIEKKQPVAFWCNPISGHNTLYWYLQNLGQGPELLIRYENEEAVDDSQLPKDRFSAERLKGVDSTLKIQPAELGDSAVYLCASSLSGTNTGELFFGEGSRLTVL.

This rearrangement joins TRBV11-2 to TRBJ2-5, with TRBD1 identical over 9 bases. In germline, CDR1 is SGHAT, CDR2 FQNNGV. The CDR3 sequence is 14 residues long. J was trimmed by 3 bases and V by 3 bases; bases with no gene match: 2. Here the CDR3 reads CASSLGTGKETQYF. CDR3 nucleotide sequence: TGTGCCAGCAGCTTGGGGACAGGGAAAGAGACCCAGTACTTC.

The rearrangement uses TRBV15 and TRBJ2-5; 11 bases fit TRBD1. This CDR3 region has 16 residues. The V segment lost 0 bases and the J segment 5 bases; nucleotides outside the gene matches: 5. Germline V gene data show CDR1 as LNHNV and CDR2 as YYDKDF (reference sequence). DNA of the CDR3: TGTGCCACCAGCAGAGACAGGACAGGGGGCGCGGAGACCCAGTACTTC. Protein sequence: CATSRDRTGGAETQYF.

The chain has TRBV5-1 and TRBJ1-3; D may be TRBD1 (6 bases). This CDR3 region has 19 residues. V dropped 0 bases and J dropped 0 bases, with 19 bases sitting between them. CDR1 is SGHRS, CDR2 YFSETQ, per germline. DNA of the CDR3: TGCGCCAGCAGCTTGGGCACTGGGGGCTCCCTCTCCTCTGGAAACACCATATATTTT. This translates into CASSLGTGGSLSSGNTIYF.

The chain links TRBV19 to TRBJ1-5; 9 bases are a match to TRBD1. The V and J ends lost 8 bases and 0 bases, in that order; junction bases with no gene match: 8. From germline, CDR1 is LNHDA and CDR2 SQIVND (reference sequence). The CDR3 consists of 16 residues. CDR3 amino acids: CASGTGTLYSNQPQHF. The CDR3 region has the DNA TGTGCCAGTGGGACAGGGACCCTCTATAGCAATCAGCCCCAGCATTTT.

In its sample, this clone was seen a few times. The chain uses TRBV30 and TRBJ1-6; D call uncertain. V was trimmed by 6 bases and J by 0 bases, leaving 12 bases between them. The CDR3 length is 15 residues. Germline V CDR1 and CDR2: GTSNPN, SVGIG (reference sequence). The CDR3 spells CACKRMSSYNSPLHF. In nucleotides, the CDR3 is TGTGCCTGTAAGAGGATGAGCTCCTATAATTCACCCCTCCACTTT.

V gene TRBV11-2 combines with J gene TRBJ1-4; 7 nucleotides match TRBD1. The V gene's germline CDR1 is SGHAT and CDR2 FQNNGV. The ends lost 6 bases at V and 5 bases at J; junction bases unmatched: 6. The CDR3 totals 14 residues. CDR3 sequence (DNA): TGTGCCAGCAGATCACAGGGGACGAATGAAAAACTGTTTTTT. Translated: CASRSQGTNEKLFF.

This chain joins TRBV6-5 and TRBJ1-2; tentative D call: TRBD1 (6 bases). The germline V and J ends were trimmed by 0 bases and 4 bases, with 9 bases remaining between them. Germline V gene sequence: CDR1 MNHEY, CDR2 SVGAGI. This CDR3 contains 14 residues. This CDR3 reads CASSYSFRGYGYTF. CDR3 DNA sequence: TGTGCCAGCAGTTACTCGTTCAGGGGCTATGGCTACACCTTC.

This clone came up once. The chain recombines TRBV19 with TRBJ1-2; 8 nucleotides match TRBD1. The CDR3 runs to 13 residues. V lost 7 bases to trimming and J lost 7 bases; unmatched junction nucleotides: 8. The germline CDR1 and CDR2 sequences are LNHDA and SQIVND (reference sequence). CDR3 region: CASTPGQAGGYTF. As DNA, the CDR3 is TGTGCCAGTACCCCGGGACAGGCTGGTGGCTACACCTTC.

The J gene is TRBJ2-7, the V gene TRBV7-9; D is unclear. V gave up 0 bases and J gave up 2 bases, with 17 bases separating them. This CDR3 comprises 17 residues. Germline V gives CDR1 SEHNR, CDR2 FQNEAQ (reference sequence). CDR3 bases: TGTGCCAGCAGCTTAGCCCTAGGTGCTAATCGAACCTACGAGCAGTACTTC. Protein product: CASSLALGANRTYEQYF.

V gene TRBV4-2 combines with J gene TRBJ2-5; tentative D call: TRBD1 (6 bases). The germline CDR1 and CDR2 sequences are LGHNA and YNFKEQ. V gave up 5 bases and J gave up 7 bases, with 17 bases separating them. The CDR3 is made up of 14 amino acids. CDR3 DNA sequence: TGTGCCAGCAGCGCGACACAATCCAGGGGGACCCAGTACTTC. Amino acids: CASSATQSRGTQYF.

CDR3 sequence reads: CASSPSPGENIQYF. The DNA for the CDR3 is TGTGCCAGCAGCCCCTCCCCCGGAGAAAACATTCAGTACTTC. The rearrangement links TRBV7-7 to TRBJ2-4, with D unclear. The CDR3 is 14 residues long. Germline V gene data show CDR1 as SSHAT and CDR2 as FNYEAQ (reference sequence). V lost 5 bases to trimming and J lost 5 bases, with 13 bases between them.

The V call is TRBV12-3 or TRBV12-4, the J call TRBJ2-2; 9 nucleotides agree with TRBD1. This CDR3 is 13 amino acids long. Unmatched junction bases numbered 3, after V lost 6 bases and J lost 7 bases. The CDR3 sequence: CASSPTGGGELFF. The CDR3 DNA reads TGTGCCAGCAGCCCGACAGGGGGCGGGGAGCTGTTTTTT.

A few counts support this clone. The V gene is TRBV18, the J gene TRBJ1-5, with unresolved D. The CDR3 extends over 15 amino acids. Germline CDR1 is KGHSH and CDR2 is LQKENI. V lost 2 bases and J 6 bases, leaving 14 bases between the germline ends. Here the CDR3 reads CASSPEPGVAQPQHF. CDR3 sequence (DNA): TGTGCCAGCTCACCAGAGCCCGGAGTCGCTCAGCCCCAGCATTTT.

This clone was seen a single time. The chain combines TRBV10-3 with TRBJ2-7; possibly TRBD2 for D (6 bases). This CDR3 is 17 amino acids long. The V gene's germline CDR1 is ENHRY and CDR2 SYGVKD. Trimming stripped 0 bases from V and 0 bases from J, with 15 bases between. CDR3 in amino acids: CAISESGFMGGSYEQYF. CDR3 DNA: TGTGCCATCAGTGAGTCAGGGTTTATGGGGGGCTCCTACGAGCAGTACTTC.

The chain joins TRBV3-1 (or the pseudogene TRBV3-2) to TRBJ2-7, with a tentative D call TRBD2 (6 bases). Looked up from germline, CDR1 is LGHDT and CDR2 is YNNKEL (reference sequence). This CDR3 has 14 residues. Trimming pared 3 bases from V and 0 bases from J, leaving 9 bases between. The CDR3 region has the DNA TGTGCCAGCAGCCAGGGGAGGCTCTCCTACGAGCAGTACTTC. The encoded protein is CASSQGRLSYEQYF.